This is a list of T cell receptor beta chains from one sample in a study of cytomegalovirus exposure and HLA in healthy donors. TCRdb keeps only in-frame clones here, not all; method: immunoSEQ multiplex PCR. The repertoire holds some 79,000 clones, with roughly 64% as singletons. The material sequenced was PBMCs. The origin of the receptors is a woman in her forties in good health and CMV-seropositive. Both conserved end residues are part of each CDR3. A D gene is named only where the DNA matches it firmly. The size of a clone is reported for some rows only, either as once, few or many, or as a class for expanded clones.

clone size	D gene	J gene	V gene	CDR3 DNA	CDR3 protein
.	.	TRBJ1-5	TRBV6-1	TGTGCCAGCGGAGACCGGAATCAGCCCCAGCATTTT	CASGDRNQPQHF
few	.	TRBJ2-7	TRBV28	TGTGCCAGCAGTCCTACTGTAGCTGGCGAGCAGTACTTC	CASSPTVAGEQYF
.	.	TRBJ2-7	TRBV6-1	TGTGCCAGCACAACAGGGTTGGGCTACGAGCAGTACTTC	CASTTGLGYEQYF
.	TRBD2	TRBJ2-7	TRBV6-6	TGTGCCAGCAGTTACCCGGGACTAGCGGGCTACGAGCAGTACTTC	CASSYPGLAGYEQYF
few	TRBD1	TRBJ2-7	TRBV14	TGTGCCAGCAGCTTCCGACAGGGGGTTGAATCCTACGAGCAGTACTTC	CASSFRQGVESYEQYF
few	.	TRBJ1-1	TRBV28	TGTGCCAGCAGTTTATTGATTGGGGGCGAGAACACTGAAGCTTTCTTT	CASSLLIGGENTEAFF
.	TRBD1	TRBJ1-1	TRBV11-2	TGTGCCAGCAGCTTAGGACAGGGCGAAACTGAAGCTTTCTTT	CASSLGQGETEAFF
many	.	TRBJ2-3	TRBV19	TGTGCCAGTAGTTTGGCCACAGATACGCAGTATTTT	CASSLATDTQYF
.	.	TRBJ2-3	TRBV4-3	TGCGCCAGCAGCCAAGATACACAGACCACAGATACGCAGTATTTT	CASSQDTQTTDTQYF
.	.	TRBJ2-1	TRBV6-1	TGTGCCAGCAGTGAAGCATCAAACTACAATGAGCAGTTCTTC	CASSEASNYNEQFF
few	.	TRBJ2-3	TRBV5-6	TGTGCCAGCAGCTTGTACGGCGGCAGGGGCACAGATACGCAGTATTTT	CASSLYGGRGTDTQYF
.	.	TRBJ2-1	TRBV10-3	TGTGCCATAGGACTCGCAGGGGCCAATGAGCAGTTCTTC	CAIGLAGANEQFF
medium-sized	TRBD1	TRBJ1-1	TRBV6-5	TGTGCCAGCAGTAACACAGGGGGCACTGAAGCTTTCTTT	CASSNTGGTEAFF
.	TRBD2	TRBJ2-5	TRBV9	TGTGCCAGCAGCATTGGGTCTAGCGGGAGTCTTGAAGAGACCCAGTACTTC	CASSIGSSGSLEETQYF
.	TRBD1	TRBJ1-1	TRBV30	TGTGCCTGGAGAGGACAGGGTTGGACTGAAGCTTTCTTT	CAWRGQGWTEAFF
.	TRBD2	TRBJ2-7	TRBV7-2	TGTGCCAGCAGCCTTAGGGCTAGCGGCACTTCCTACGAGCAGTACTTC	CASSLRASGTSYEQYF
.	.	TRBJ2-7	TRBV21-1	TGTGCCAGCAGCTCCTACCCAAACCCTCAGCGGGACCCTTCCTACGAGCAGTACTTC	CASSSYPNPQRDPSYEQYF
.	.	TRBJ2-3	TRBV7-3	TGTGCCAGCAGCTATCCCAGTTCAGATACGCAGTATTTT	CASSYPSSDTQYF